The T cell receptor (beta chain) under discussion was sequenced for a study of blood T cell repertoires in COVID-19. As originally analysed: Amplification from reference gene primers served as the basis for estimated nucleated cell counts. Here immunoSEQ multiplex PCR was the method, and the copy in TCRdb shows in-frame clones only, minus some. That table furnishes V, J and clone size, whereas the DNA furnished D and trimming. The data contain approximately 74,000 clones, 70% to 90% of them singletons. The CDR3 sequence is 16 residues long. V gave up 4 bases and J gave up 6 bases; unmatched junction bases: 10. CDR1 is SGHDT and CDR2 is YYEEEE in the germline V gene.

The sequence was collected from a woman older than 75 with active or convalescent COVID-19. The sequencing input was peripheral blood. The chain joins TRBV5-6 to TRBJ2-1; TRBD2 matches 10 bases. CDR3 region: CASSPEKAGGFNEQFF. For the CDR3, the DNA is TGTGCCAGCAGCCCCGAAAAAGCGGGGGGGTTCAATGAGCAGTTCTTC.